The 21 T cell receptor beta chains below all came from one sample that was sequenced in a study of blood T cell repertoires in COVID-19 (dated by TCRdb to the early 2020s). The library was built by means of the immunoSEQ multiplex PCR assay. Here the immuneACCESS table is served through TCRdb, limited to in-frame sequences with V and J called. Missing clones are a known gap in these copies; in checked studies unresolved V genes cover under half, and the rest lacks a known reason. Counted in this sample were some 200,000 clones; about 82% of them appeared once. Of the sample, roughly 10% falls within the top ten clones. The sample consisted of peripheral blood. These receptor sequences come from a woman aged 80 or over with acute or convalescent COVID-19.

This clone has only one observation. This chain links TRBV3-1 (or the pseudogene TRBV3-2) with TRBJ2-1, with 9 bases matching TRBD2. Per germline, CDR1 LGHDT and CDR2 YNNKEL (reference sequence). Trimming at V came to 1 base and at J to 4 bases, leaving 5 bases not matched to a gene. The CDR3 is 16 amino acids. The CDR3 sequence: CASSQGTSGLYNEQFF. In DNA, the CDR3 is TGTGCCAGCAGCCAAGGAACTAGCGGGTTATACAATGAGCAGTTCTTC.

CDR3 nucleotide sequence: TGTGCCAGCAGCTTAACGGGGGGGTTGGGTCAGCCCCAGCATTTT. Translation gives CASSLTGGLGQPQHF. The V gene is TRBV7-2, the J gene TRBJ1-5, with D possibly matching TRBD1 (5 bases). The germline V gene has CDR1 SGHTA and CDR2 FQGNSA. The CDR3 covers 15 residues. V dropped 2 bases and J dropped 6 bases, with 14 bases sitting between them. Drawing the rest from reference TRBV7-2 and TRBJ1-5, the complete variable domain is GAGVSQSPSNKVTEKGKDVELRCDPISGHTALYWYRQSLGQGLEFLIYFQGNSAPDKSGLPSDRFSAERTGGSVSTLTIQRTQQEDSAVYLCASSLTGGLGQPQHFGDGTRLSIL.

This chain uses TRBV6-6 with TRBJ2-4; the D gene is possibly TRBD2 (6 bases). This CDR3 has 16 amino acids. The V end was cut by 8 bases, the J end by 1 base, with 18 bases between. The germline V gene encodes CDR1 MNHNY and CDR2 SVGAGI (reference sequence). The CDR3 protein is CASRGMGEVAKNIQYF. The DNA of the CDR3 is TGTGCCAGCCGAGGCATGGGGGAGGTGGCCAAAAACATTCAGTACTTC.

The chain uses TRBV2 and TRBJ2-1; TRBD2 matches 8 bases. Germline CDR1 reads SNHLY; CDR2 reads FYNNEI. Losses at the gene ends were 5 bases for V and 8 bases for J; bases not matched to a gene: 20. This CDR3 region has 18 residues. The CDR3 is CASSIPRDMAGGLYEQFF. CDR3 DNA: TGTGCCAGCAGTATTCCCCGGGACATGGCGGGGGGTCTCTATGAGCAGTTCTTC.

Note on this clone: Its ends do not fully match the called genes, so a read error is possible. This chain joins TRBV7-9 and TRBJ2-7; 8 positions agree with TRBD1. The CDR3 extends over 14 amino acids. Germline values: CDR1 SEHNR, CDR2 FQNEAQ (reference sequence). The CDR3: CASSWDRSSSEQYF. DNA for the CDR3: TGTGCCAGCAGTTGGGACAGGTCGTCCTCCGAGCAGTACTTC.

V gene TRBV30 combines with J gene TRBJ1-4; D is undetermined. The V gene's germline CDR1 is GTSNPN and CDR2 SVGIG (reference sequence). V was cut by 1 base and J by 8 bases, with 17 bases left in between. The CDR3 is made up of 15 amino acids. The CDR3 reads CAWSAAMVPGEKLFF. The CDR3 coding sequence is TGTGCCTGGAGTGCTGCGATGGTCCCGGGAGAAAAACTGTTTTTT.

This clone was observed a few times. CDR3 nucleotides: TGTGCCAGCAGTCCGGACAGGGGTAATCAGCCCCAGCATTTT. Its protein is CASSPDRGNQPQHF. The rearrangement links TRBV6-2 or TRBV6-3 to TRBJ1-5; 9 nucleotides line up with TRBD1. V shed 5 bases, J shed 4 bases, and the junction held 3 bases outside the gene matches. Germline V gene sequence: CDR1 MNHEY, CDR2 SVGEGT. This CDR3 has 14 amino acids.

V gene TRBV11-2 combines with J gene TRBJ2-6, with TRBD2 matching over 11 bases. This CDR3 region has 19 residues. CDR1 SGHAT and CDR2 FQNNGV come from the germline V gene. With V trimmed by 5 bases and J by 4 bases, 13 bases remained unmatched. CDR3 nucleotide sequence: TGTGCCAGCAGCCCCCGGGCTAGCGGGGGGAAGGCCGGGGCCAACGTCCTGACTTTC. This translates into CASSPRASGGKAGANVLTF.

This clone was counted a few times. CDR3 nucleotides: TGTGCCAGCAGTGTAGGGACAGCAGATAGGACCCAGTACTTC. Its protein is CASSVGTADRTQYF. The genes are TRBV2 and TRBJ2-5; 7 bases agree with TRBD1. After removal of 4 bases from V and 7 bases from J, the junction contained 9 bases not matched to a gene. CDR3 length equals 14 residues. Germline CDR1 reads SNHLY; CDR2 reads FYNNEI.

The CDR3 DNA sequence: TGTGCCAGCAGGTCTAGCGGGGATTTCTACGAGCAGTACTTC. It is translated as CASRSSGDFYEQYF. V gene TRBV6-5 combines with J gene TRBJ2-7; 9 bases match TRBD2. Germline V gene sequence: CDR1 MNHEY, CDR2 SVGAGI. The CDR3 has 14 residues. J was trimmed by 3 bases and V by 6 bases; bases with no gene match: 6.

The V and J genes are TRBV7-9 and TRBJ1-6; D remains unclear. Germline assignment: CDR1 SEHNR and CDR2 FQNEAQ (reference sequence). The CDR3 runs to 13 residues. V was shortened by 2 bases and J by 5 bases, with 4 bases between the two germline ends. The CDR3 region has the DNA TGTGCCAGCAGCTTACCTAATAATTCACCCCTCCACTTT. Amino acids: CASSLPNNSPLHF.

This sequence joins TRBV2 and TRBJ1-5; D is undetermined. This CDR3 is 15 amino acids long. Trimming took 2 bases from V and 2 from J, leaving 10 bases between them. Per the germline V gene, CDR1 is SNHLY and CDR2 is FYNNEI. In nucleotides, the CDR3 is TGTGCCAGCAGTGAAATTTTTGGAGGCAATCAGCCCCAGCATTTT. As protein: CASSEIFGGNQPQHF.

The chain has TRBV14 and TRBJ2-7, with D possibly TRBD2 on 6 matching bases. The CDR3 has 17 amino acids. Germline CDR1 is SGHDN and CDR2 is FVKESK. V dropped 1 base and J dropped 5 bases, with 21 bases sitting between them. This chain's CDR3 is CASSQGRLRGASDEQYF. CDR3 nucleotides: TGTGCCAGCAGCCAAGGGCGACTCCGCGGGGCATCGGACGAGCAGTACTTC.

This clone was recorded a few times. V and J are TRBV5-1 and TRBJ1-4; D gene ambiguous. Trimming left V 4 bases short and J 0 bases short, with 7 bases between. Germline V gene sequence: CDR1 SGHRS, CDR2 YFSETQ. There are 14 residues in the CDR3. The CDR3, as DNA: TGCGCCAGCAGCCGCGAATCAACTAATGAAAAACTGTTTTTT. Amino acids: CASSRESTNEKLFF. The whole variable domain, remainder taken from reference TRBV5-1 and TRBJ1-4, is KAGVTQTPRYLIKTRGQQVTLSCSPISGHRSVSWYQQTPGQGLQFLFEYFSETQRNKGNFPGRFSGRQFSNSRSEMNVSTLELGDSALYLCASSRESTNEKLFFGSGTQLSVL.

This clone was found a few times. For the CDR3, the DNA is TGTGCCAGCAGCTCCGACAGGGGACCCTACGAGCAGTACTTC. Amino acid sequence: CASSSDRGPYEQYF. This rearrangement joins TRBV7-3 to TRBJ2-7; 8 bases match TRBD1. V dropped 4 bases and J dropped 2; count of bases not matched to a gene: 4. The CDR3 spans 14 residues. CDR1 SGHTA and CDR2 FQGTGA come from the germline V gene.

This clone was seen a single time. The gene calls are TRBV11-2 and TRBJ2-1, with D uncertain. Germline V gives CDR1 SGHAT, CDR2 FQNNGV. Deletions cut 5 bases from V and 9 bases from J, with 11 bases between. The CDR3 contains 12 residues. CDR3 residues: CASSHAVLEQFF. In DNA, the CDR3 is TGTGCCAGCAGCCACGCGGTTCTTGAGCAGTTCTTC.

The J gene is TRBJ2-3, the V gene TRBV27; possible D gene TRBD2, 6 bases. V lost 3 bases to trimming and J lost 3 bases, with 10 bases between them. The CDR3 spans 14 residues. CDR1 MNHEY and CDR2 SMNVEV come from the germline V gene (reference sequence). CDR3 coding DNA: TGTGCCAGCAGTTTTGGGGGGAGTACAGATACGCAGTATTTT. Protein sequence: CASSFGGSTDTQYF.

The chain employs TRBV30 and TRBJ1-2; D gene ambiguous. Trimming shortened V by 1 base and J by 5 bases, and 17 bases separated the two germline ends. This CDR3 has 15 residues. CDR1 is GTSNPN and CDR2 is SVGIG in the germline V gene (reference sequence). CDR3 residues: CAWSATEGAPYGYTF. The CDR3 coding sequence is TGTGCCTGGAGTGCGACTGAAGGCGCCCCTTATGGCTACACCTTC.

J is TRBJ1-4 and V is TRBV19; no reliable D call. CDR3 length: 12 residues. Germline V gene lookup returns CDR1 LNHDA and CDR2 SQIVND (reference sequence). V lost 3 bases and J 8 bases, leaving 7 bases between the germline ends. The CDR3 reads CASSMVREKLFF. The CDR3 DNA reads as TGTGCCAGTAGTATGGTCCGGGAAAAACTGTTTTTT.

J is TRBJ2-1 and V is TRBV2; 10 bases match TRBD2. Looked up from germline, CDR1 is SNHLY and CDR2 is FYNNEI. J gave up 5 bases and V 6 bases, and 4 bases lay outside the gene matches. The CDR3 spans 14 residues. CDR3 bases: TGTGCCAGCAGAGGACTAGCGGATAACAATGAGCAGTTCTTC. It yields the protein CASRGLADNNEQFF.

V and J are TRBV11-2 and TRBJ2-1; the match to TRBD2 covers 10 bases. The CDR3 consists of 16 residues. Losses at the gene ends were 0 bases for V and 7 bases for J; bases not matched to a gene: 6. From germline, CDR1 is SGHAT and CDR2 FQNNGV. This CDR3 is CASSLEWTSGNNEQFF. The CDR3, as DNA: TGTGCCAGCAGCTTAGAGTGGACTAGCGGAAATAATGAGCAGTTCTTC.